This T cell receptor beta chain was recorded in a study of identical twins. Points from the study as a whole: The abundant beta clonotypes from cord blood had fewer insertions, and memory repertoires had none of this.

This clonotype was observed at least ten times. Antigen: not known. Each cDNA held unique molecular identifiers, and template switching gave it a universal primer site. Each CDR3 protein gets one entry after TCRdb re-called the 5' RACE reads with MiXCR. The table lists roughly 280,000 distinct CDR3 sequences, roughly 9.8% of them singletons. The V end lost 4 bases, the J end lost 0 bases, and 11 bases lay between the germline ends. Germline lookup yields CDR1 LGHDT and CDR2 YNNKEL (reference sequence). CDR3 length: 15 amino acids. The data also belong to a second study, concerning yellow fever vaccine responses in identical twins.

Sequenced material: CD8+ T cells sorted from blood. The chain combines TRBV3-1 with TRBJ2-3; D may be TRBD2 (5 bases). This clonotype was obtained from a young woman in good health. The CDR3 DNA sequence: TGTGCCAGCAGCCTAAAGGACTTTAGCACAGATACGCAGTATTTT. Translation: CASSLKDFSTDTQYF.